These 2 T cell receptor beta chains were all obtained from the same sample, sequenced in a study of cytomegalovirus exposure and HLA in healthy donors. Using immunoSEQ multiplex PCR, the repertoire was profiled, and TCRdb retains in-frame clones only, with some absent. The data show roughly 190,000 clones, roughly 83% seen once. Sequencing was performed on PBMCs. All receptors come from a woman aged 18-29 years in good health and CMV-seronegative.

As DNA, the CDR3 is TGTGCTAGTGGTCTCACCGAGATGAATGAGCAGTTCTTC. Its translation: CASGLTEMNEQFF. J is TRBJ2-1 and V is TRBV12-5; D is unresolved. Trimming took 5 bases from V and 7 from J, leaving 12 bases between them. CDR3 size: 13 residues. Per germline, CDR1 LGHNT and CDR2 FRNRAP.

This clone was observed once. The rearrangement uses TRBV5-1 and TRBJ1-2; D is ambiguous. V lost 0 bases and J lost 5, with 20 bases in between. CDR3 length equals 17 residues. Per germline, CDR1 SGHRS and CDR2 YFSETQ. CDR3 nucleotides: TGCGCCAGCAGCTTGGAAGTAGGCGGAGGGCAATCGTATGGCTACACCTTC. Translation gives CASSLEVGGGQSYGYTF.